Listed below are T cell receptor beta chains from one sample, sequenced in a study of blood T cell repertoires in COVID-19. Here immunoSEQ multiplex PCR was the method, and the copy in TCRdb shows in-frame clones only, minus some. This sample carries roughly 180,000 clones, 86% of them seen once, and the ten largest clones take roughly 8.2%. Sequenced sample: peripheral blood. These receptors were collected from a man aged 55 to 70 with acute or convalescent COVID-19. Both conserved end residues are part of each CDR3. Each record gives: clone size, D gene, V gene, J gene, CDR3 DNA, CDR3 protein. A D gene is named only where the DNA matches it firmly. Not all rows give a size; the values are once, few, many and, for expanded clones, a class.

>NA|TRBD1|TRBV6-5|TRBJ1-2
TGTGCCAGCGGGACAGCTAACTATGGCTACACCTTC
CASGTANYGYTF
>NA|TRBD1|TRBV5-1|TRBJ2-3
TGCGCCAGCAGCCCTCGACAGGGAACAGATACGCAGTATTTT
CASSPRQGTDTQYF
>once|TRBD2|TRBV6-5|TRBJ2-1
TGTGCCAGCACGGGGAGCGGGACCTACAATGAGCAGTTCTTC
CASTGSGTYNEQFF
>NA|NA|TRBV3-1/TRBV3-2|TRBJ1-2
TGTGCCAGCAGCCAAGACCGAGGGCGCTATGGCTACACCTTC
CASSQDRGRYGYTF
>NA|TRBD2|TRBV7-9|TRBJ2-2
TGTGCCAGCAGCTTACCGCATCGACTAGCGGGGACAACCGGGGAGCTGTTTTTT
CASSLPHRLAGTTGELFF
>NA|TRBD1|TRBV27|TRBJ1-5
TGTGCCAGCAGTACCAGAGACAGGGGGCGAGGTAATCAGCCCCAGCATTTT
CASSTRDRGRGNQPQHF
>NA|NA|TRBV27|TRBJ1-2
TGTGCCAGCGGGGGGGGTTACTATGGCTACACCTTC
CASGGGYYGYTF
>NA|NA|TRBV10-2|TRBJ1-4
TGCGCCAGCAGTGATAATGATCCGGGGATGGAAAAACTGTTTTTT
CASSDNDPGMEKLFF
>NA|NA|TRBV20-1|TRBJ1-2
TGCAGTGCTAGTAGGGGGGGGAACTATGGCTACACCTTC
CSASRGGNYGYTF
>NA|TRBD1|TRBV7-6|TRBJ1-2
TGTGCCAGCAGCGGCTTGGGACAGAACTATGGCTACACCTTC
CASSGLGQNYGYTF
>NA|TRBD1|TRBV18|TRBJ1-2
TGTGCCAGCTCACCACTTTCCCCCGGGACAGGGAACTATGGCTACACCTTC
CASSPLSPGTGNYGYTF
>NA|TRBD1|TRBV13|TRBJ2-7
TGTGCCAGCAGCTCCCCTAGGGACAGGGGATCCTACGAGCAGTACTTC
CASSSPRDRGSYEQYF
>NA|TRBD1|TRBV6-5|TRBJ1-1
TGTGCCAGCAAGGGGGCGGTCACTGAAGCTTTCTTT
CASKGAVTEAFF
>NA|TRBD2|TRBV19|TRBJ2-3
TGTGCCAGTAAACGGGCTAGCGGACTAGATACGCAGTATTTT
CASKRASGLDTQYF
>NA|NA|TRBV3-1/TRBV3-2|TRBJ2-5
TGTGCCAGCAGCCAGGAGCCCCAAGAGACCCAGTACTTC
CASSQEPQETQYF